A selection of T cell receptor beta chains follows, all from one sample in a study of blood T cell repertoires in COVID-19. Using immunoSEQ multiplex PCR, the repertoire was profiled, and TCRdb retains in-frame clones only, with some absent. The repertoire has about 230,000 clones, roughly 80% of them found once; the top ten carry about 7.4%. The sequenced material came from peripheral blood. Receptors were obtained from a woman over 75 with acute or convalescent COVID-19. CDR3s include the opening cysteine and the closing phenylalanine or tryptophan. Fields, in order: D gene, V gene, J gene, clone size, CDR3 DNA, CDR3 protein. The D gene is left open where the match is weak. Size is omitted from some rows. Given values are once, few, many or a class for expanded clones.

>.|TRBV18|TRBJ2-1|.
TGTGCCAGCTCACCACGGCAGGAACCCAGTGAGCAGTTCTTC
CASSPRQEPSEQFF
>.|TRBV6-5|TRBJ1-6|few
TGTGCCAGCAACCCGGACAGCTCCTATAATTCACCCCTCCACTTT
CASNPDSSYNSPLHF
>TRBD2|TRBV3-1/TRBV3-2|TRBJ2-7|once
TGTGCCAGCAGCCAAGATGTGGCTAGCGGGGGGGAAAAGCAGTACTTC
CASSQDVASGGEKQYF
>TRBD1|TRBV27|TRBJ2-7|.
TGTGCCAGCAGTAGCGGACAGGTCGCCTACGAGCAGTACTTC
CASSSGQVAYEQYF
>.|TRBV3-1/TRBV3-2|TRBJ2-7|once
TGTGCCAGCACCCAACGCGGCAGTTCCTACGAGCAGTACTTC
CASTQRGSSYEQYF
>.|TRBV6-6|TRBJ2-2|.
TGTGCCAGCAGTTACCCTAGCCCCGGGGAGCTGTTTTTT
CASSYPSPGELFF
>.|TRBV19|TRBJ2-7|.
TGTGCCAGTAGTATAAGGCTAGTTGGTGACGAGCAGTACTTC
CASSIRLVGDEQYF
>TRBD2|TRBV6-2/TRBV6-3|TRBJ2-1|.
TGTGCCAGCAGCCCCGGGACTAGCGGGGGTAGATATATTGAGCAGTTCTTC
CASSPGTSGGRYIEQFF
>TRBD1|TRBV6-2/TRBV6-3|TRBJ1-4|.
TGTGCCAGCAGTGGGGGACAGGGGAAACTGTTTTTT
CASSGGQGKLFF
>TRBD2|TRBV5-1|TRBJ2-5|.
TGCGCCAGCACCGAGCGGGGGGGCGAAGAGACCCAGTACTTC
CASTERGGEETQYF
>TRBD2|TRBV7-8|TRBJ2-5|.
TGTGCCAGCAGCTTACTAGCGGGTCAAGAGACCCAGTACTTC
CASSLLAGQETQYF
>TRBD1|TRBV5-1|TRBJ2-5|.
TGCGCCAGCAGACAGGGGACAGTTAGACAAGAGACCCAGTACTTC
CASRQGTVRQETQYF
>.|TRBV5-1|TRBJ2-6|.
TGCGCCAGCAGCTTGGAAGGGGCTGGGGCCAACGTCCTGACTTTC
CASSLEGAGANVLTF
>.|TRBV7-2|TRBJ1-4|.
TGTGCCAGCAGCTTAGAGGTTTGGGGCCGAAATGAAAAACTGTTTTTT
CASSLEVWGRNEKLFF
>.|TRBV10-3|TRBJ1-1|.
TGTGCCATCACCGCGCGGGGGGAGGGCACTGAAGCTTTCTTT
CAITARGEGTEAFF
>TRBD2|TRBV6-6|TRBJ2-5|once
TGTGCCAGCACTCCGACCTCGGGGGGGGAGACCCAGTACTTC
CASTPTSGGETQYF
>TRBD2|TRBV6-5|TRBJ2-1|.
TGTGCCAGCAGTCTAACTAGCGATTTTTACAATGAGCAGTTCTTC
CASSLTSDFYNEQFF
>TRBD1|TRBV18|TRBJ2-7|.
TGTGCCAGCCAAGGACAGGGCTCCTACGAGCAGTACTTC
CASQGQGSYEQYF
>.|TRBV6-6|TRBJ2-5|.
TGTGCCAGCAGGGATACCAGAAGGGGGCAAGAGACCCAGTACTTC
CASRDTRRGQETQYF
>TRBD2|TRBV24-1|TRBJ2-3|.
TGTGCCATCGGGGGGGATACGCAGTATTTT
CAIGGDTQYF
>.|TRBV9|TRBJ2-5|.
TGTGCCAGCAGCGCAGACAGGCCAGAGACCCAGTACTTC
CASSADRPETQYF
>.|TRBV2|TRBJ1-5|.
TGTGCCAGCAATGGACAGAACAATCAGCCCCAGCATTTT
CASNGQNNQPQHF